Many counts were recorded for the clone carrying this T cell receptor beta chain. Its antigen is as yet unknown. Other nucleotide sequences in the sample specify the same CDR3. J gave up 2 bases and V 2 bases, and 3 bases lay outside the gene matches. Germline V gene sequence: CDR1 MNHNS, CDR2 SASEGT. There are 15 residues in the CDR3. This entry is derived from a study of cytomegalovirus exposure and HLA in healthy donors. General study findings and limits: Earlier analysis found most TCR beta V segments productive about 87% or about 30% of the time.

A multiplex PCR was run with 60 Vbeta primers and 13 Jbeta primers. This table comes from immunoSEQ multiplex PCR, and its TCRdb copy is limited to in-frame clones, with some not included. The sample includes over 100,000 clones, about 83% of them seen just once. Sequenced material: PBMCs. The clonotype originates from a female donor in good health and CMV-seronegative. The J gene is TRBJ2-5, the V gene TRBV6-1, with 9 positions matching TRBD2. This chain's CDR3 is CASSELAGGQETQYF. In DNA form, the CDR3 reads TGTGCCAGCAGTGAACTTGCGGGGGGGCAAGAGACCCAGTACTTC.